This entry lists 20 T cell receptor beta chains sequenced from one sample in a study of technical replicates of blood from four donors. Clones were read by immunoSEQ multiplex PCR, and TCRdb kept only the in-frame ones, dropping some. The repertoire includes about 70,000 clones, roughly 96% of them detected once, and approximately 0.2% sits in the top ten. Sequenced sample: T cells isolated from PBMCs. The source is a human donor in good health.

V is TRBV4-1 and J is TRBJ2-1; 15 nucleotides align to TRBD2. The germline gives CDR1 MGHRA, CDR2 YSYEKL. CDR3 length: 14 amino acids. Trimming cost V 1 base and J 15 bases; bases outside gene matches: 4. The CDR3 is CASSQGTSGGAWFF. CDR3 sequence (DNA): TGCGCCAGCAGCCAAGGGACTAGCGGGGGGGCTTGGTTCTTC.

This clone was detected only a few times. This rearrangement joins TRBV5-1 to TRBJ1-1; TRBD1 matches at 8 bases. The CDR3 sequence is 14 residues long. Germline CDR1 and CDR2: SGHRS and YFSETQ. V was clipped by 1 base and J by 1 base; unmatched bases: 0. The CDR3 spells CASSLTGGNTEAFF. The CDR3 coding sequence is TGCGCCAGCAGCTTGACAGGGGGGAACACTGAAGCTTTCTTT.

The V and J genes are TRBV28 and TRBJ1-1; no reliable D call. The CDR3 covers 14 residues. Germline V gives CDR1 MDHEN, CDR2 SYDVKM. V lost 2 bases to trimming and J lost 5 bases, with 12 bases between them. The CDR3 protein is CASSLGWRETEAFF. CDR3 coding DNA: TGTGCCAGCAGTTTAGGATGGAGGGAAACTGAAGCTTTCTTT. Complete variable domain (other parts from reference TRBV28 and TRBJ1-1): DVKVTQSSRYLVKRTGEKVFLECVQDMDHENMFWYRQDPGLGLRLIYFSYDVKMKEKGDIPEGYSVSREKKERFSLILESASTNQTSMYLCASSLGWRETEAFFGQGTRLTVV.

The genes are TRBV25-1 and TRBJ1-5; D is perhaps TRBD1 (6 bases). Trimming took 7 bases from V and 0 from J, leaving 13 bases between them. CDR1 MGHDK and CDR2 SYGVNS come from the germline V gene. There are 15 residues in the CDR3. The CDR3 bases are TGTGCCAGCAATGGACAGTCCTATAGCAATCAGCCCCAGCATTTT. It encodes CASNGQSYSNQPQHF.

The V gene is TRBV27, the J gene TRBJ1-1; tentatively, D is TRBD1 (5 bases). Germline CDR1 MNHEY, CDR2 SMNVEV (reference sequence). Trimming pared 5 bases from V and 6 bases from J, leaving 19 bases between. CDR3 length: 15 amino acids. CDR3 loop: CASSPATRQPPEAFF. DNA for the CDR3: TGTGCCAGCAGTCCTGCCACTCGACAGCCCCCTGAAGCTTTCTTT.

V and J are TRBV14 and TRBJ2-5; perhaps TRBD2 as D (6 bases). V was cut by 6 bases and J by 5 bases, with 13 bases left in between. Germline CDR1 reads SGHDN; CDR2 reads FVKESK. This CDR3 is 13 amino acids long. DNA for the CDR3: TGTGCCAGCAGGCGGGGTGGTCTCGAGACCCAGTACTTC. It yields the protein CASRRGGLETQYF.

The genes are TRBV15 and TRBJ2-5; 7 bases map to TRBD2. V dropped 3 bases and J dropped 3; count of bases not matched to a gene: 7. CDR3 length equals 15 residues. Germline-derived CDR1 and CDR2 are LNHNV and YYDKDF (reference sequence). The CDR3 is CATSSGYGGKETQYF. The DNA of the CDR3 is TGTGCCACCAGCAGCGGATACGGGGGGAAAGAGACCCAGTACTTC.

The chain links TRBV2 to TRBJ2-1; TRBD2 aligns across 11 bases. There are 16 residues in the CDR3. Germline V gives CDR1 SNHLY, CDR2 FYNNEI. J lost 8 bases, V lost 4 bases, and 10 bases had no gene match. CDR3 sequence reads: CASSVELAGGRDEQFF. The DNA of the CDR3 is TGTGCCAGCAGTGTTGAGCTAGCGGGAGGTAGGGATGAGCAGTTCTTC.

The rearrangement links TRBV10-1 to TRBJ2-3; perhaps TRBD2 as D (6 bases). The CDR3 has 13 residues. Germline lookup yields CDR1 WNHNN and CDR2 SYGVQD (reference sequence). Between the trimmed V and J ends, which lost 8 bases and 2 bases, there was a span of 11 bases. The CDR3 nucleotides read TGCGCCAGCCGACTAGGACCCACAGATACGCAGTATTTT. Its protein is CASRLGPTDTQYF.

The rearrangement links TRBV7-6 to TRBJ2-7; 7 positions agree with TRBD1. This CDR3 has 14 residues. V shed 5 bases, J shed 5 bases, and the junction held 9 bases outside the gene matches. Germline V gene lookup returns CDR1 SGHVS and CDR2 FNYEAQ. DNA of the CDR3: TGTGCCAGCAGCGCCCTGGGCGACAGGGACGAGCAGTACTTC. Translated, it gives CASSALGDRDEQYF.

This rearrangement joins TRBV6-9 to TRBJ2-3, with D tentatively TRBD2 (6 bases). The V gene's germline CDR1 is MNHGY and CDR2 SVAAGI. Trimming shortened V by 11 bases and J by 2 bases, and 23 bases separated the two germline ends. This CDR3 region has 16 residues. In DNA form, the CDR3 reads TGTGCCCCCAGGCGGGCGGGGAATACAAACACAGATACGCAGTATTTT. This encodes CAPRRAGNTNTDTQYF.

V is TRBV5-1 and J is TRBJ2-1; a weak D match, TRBD2 (5 bases). The germline V and J ends were trimmed by 4 bases and 5 bases, with 13 bases remaining between them. CDR1 is SGHRS, CDR2 YFSETQ, per germline. The CDR3 is made up of 14 amino acids. CDR3 DNA sequence: TGCGCCAGCAGCCTGGAGGTAGGAGACAATGAGCAGTTCTTC. It translates to CASSLEVGDNEQFF.

The chain couples TRBV6-5 to TRBJ1-2; 7 bases are a match to TRBD1. Germline V lookup: CDR1 MNHEY, CDR2 SVGAGI. This CDR3 has 15 amino acids. The V and J ends lost 1 base and 3 bases, in that order; junction bases with no gene match: 5. CDR3 in amino acids: CASSYLHRGDYGYTF. The CDR3 DNA reads TGTGCCAGCAGTTACTTACACAGGGGTGACTATGGCTACACCTTC.

The rearrangement uses TRBV5-1 and TRBJ2-7; 10 bases fit TRBD1. The CDR3 is 15 residues long. V shed 3 bases, J shed 2 bases, and the junction held 5 bases outside the gene matches. Germline values: CDR1 SGHRS, CDR2 YFSETQ. DNA of the CDR3: TGCGCCAGCAGCTCGGGGACAGGGGAAGCCTACGAGCAGTACTTC. This gives the protein CASSSGTGEAYEQYF.

V is TRBV7-2 and J is TRBJ2-1; TRBD1 matches at 8 bases. This CDR3 has 15 amino acids. V was pared by 4 bases and J by 3 bases, with 5 bases of the junction left unmatched. CDR1 SGHTA and CDR2 FQGNSA come from the germline V gene. The CDR3 is CASSSDRGGYNEQFF. The CDR3 DNA reads TGTGCCAGCAGCTCCGACAGGGGAGGCTACAATGAGCAGTTCTTC.

This rearrangement joins TRBV28 to TRBJ2-1; weak D call: TRBD2 (6 bases). The CDR3 has 14 residues. In germline, CDR1 is MDHEN, CDR2 SYDVKM. Trimming took off 7 bases at V and 8 bases at J, with 18 bases between the two ends. CDR3 amino acids: CASIVTGGYDEQFF. In nucleotides, the CDR3 is TGTGCCAGCATAGTTACCGGGGGATATGATGAGCAGTTCTTC.

V and J are TRBV28 and TRBJ2-7; TRBD1 agrees at 9 bases. The CDR3 is 13 amino acids. V was clipped by 8 bases and J by 3 bases; unmatched bases: 5. CDR1 and CDR2 from the germline V gene are MDHEN and SYDVKM. The CDR3 nucleotides are TGTGCCAGCGGGACAGGGAAATTCTACGAGCAGTACTTC. It specifies CASGTGKFYEQYF.

The chain links TRBV11-2 to TRBJ1-4, with TRBD1 as a possible D gene (6 bases). Germline V CDR1 and CDR2: SGHAT, FQNNGV. Trimming stripped 6 bases from V and 15 bases from J, with 17 bases between. The CDR3 covers 12 residues. The CDR3 nucleotides read TGTGCCAGCAGTCAGCTCGGGACAAGCTTGTTTTTT. Translating it yields CASSQLGTSLFF.

CDR3 protein: CASSFLTSDLSTDTQYF. The DNA for the CDR3 is TGTGCCAGCAGCTTCCTAACTAGCGACTTGTCCACAGATACGCAGTATTTT. The chain has TRBV11-2 and TRBJ2-3; TRBD2 matches at 7 bases. Germline CDR1 and CDR2: SGHAT and FQNNGV. This CDR3 has 17 residues. The V segment lost 3 bases and the J segment 2 bases; nucleotides outside the gene matches: 11. The complete variable domain, with remaining parts taken from reference TRBV11-2 and TRBJ2-3, reads EAGVAQSPRYKIIEKRQSVAFWCNPISGHATLYWYQQILGQGPKLLIQFQNNGVVDDSQLPKDRFSAERLKGVDSTLKIQPAKLEDSAVYLCASSFLTSDLSTDTQYFGPGTRLTVL.

This rearrangement joins TRBV7-9 to TRBJ1-3; no firm D call. The germline CDR1 and CDR2 sequences are SEHNR and FQNEAQ (reference sequence). This CDR3 is built from 15 residues. The V end was cut by 5 bases, the J end by 4 bases, with 15 bases between. CDR3 protein: CASSQRGLTGNTIYF. In DNA form, the CDR3 reads TGTGCCAGCAGCCAACGCGGGCTAACGGGAAACACCATATATTTT.